This T cell receptor beta chain was identified during a study of shared clonotypes between healthy human individuals. Some clones are missing from TCRdb's copy, which holds only in-frame ones; the method was immunoSEQ multiplex PCR. The data show about 2.4 million clones, 93% seen once. What was sequenced was naive CD4+ T cells from PBMCs. The subset here: CD45RA+ positively selected. The TCR was taken from a man younger than 35 in good health. Some clones in this sample may be carry-over from other donors' samples.

As DNA, the CDR3 is TGTGCCAGCAGCCCCTGGGGGCAGGGGGTGGGGAATGAGCAGTTCTTC. Amino acid sequence: CASSPWGQGVGNEQFF. The V call is TRBV4-2, the J call TRBJ2-1; 7 nucleotides line up with TRBD1. CDR1 and CDR2 (germline): LGHNA, YNFKEQ. V was pared by 4 bases and J by 7 bases, with 13 bases of the junction left unmatched. The CDR3 totals 16 residues.